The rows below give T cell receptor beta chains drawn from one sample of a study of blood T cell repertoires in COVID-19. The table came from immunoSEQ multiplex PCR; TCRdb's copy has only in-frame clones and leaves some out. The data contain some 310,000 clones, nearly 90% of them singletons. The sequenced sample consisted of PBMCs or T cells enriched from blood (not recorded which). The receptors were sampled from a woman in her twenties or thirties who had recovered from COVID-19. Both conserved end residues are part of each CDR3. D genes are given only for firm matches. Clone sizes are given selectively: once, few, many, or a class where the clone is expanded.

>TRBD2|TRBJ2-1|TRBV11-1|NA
TGTGCCAGCAGCTTATCGAGCGGGAGCGAAAATGAGCAGTTCTTC
CASSLSSGSENEQFF
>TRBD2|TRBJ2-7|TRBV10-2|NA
TGCGCCAGCATGCCTAGCGGGAGAAACGAGCAGTACTTC
CASMPSGRNEQYF
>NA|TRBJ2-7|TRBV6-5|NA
TGTGCCAGCAGTTCATCAGGGCACGAGCAGTACTTC
CASSSSGHEQYF
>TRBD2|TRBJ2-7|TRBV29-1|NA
TGCAGCGTTGACGGTCCTAGCGGCTACGAGCAGTACTTC
CSVDGPSGYEQYF
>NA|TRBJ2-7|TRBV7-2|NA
TGTGCCAGCAGCTTAGAGCTAGAGGGAGCCTACGAGCAGTACTTC
CASSLELEGAYEQYF
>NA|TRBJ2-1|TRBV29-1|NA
TGCAGCGCCACCCCCGCGTACAATGAGCAGTTCTTC
CSATPAYNEQFF
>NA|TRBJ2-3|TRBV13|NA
TGTGCCAGCAGCTTAAAGTCTGCGGGGGCGAGCACAGATACGCAGTATTTT
CASSLKSAGASTDTQYF
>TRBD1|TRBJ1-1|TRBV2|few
TGTGCCAGCAGCGTGGACAGGATGAACACTGAAGCTTTCTTT
CASSVDRMNTEAFF
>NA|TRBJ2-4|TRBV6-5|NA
TGTGCCAGCAGTTCGGGAGCCAACTTAGCCAAAAACATTCAGTACTTC
CASSSGANLAKNIQYF
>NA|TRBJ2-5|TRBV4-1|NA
TGCGCCAGCAGCCAAGAGCCTATTGGCCTAGTAGAGACCCAGTACTTC
CASSQEPIGLVETQYF
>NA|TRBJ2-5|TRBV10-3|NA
TGTGCCATCAGTGGTAGACAAGAAGAGACCCAGTACTTC
CAISGRQEETQYF
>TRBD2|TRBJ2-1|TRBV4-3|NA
TGCGCCAGCAGCCAAGACTCCGGGACTAGCTACAATGAGCAGTTCTTC
CASSQDSGTSYNEQFF
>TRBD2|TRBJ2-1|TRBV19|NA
TGTGCCAGTAGTCTAGGACTAGCGGGGTACAATGAGCAGTTCTTC
CASSLGLAGYNEQFF
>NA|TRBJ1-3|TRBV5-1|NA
TGCGCCAGCAGCTTGGCCGGCACAGGGAGAGGAAACACCATATATTTT
CASSLAGTGRGNTIYF
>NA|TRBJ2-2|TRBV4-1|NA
TGCGCCAGCAGCCAAGAGGCCGCGAACACCGGGGAGCTGTTTTTT
CASSQEAANTGELFF
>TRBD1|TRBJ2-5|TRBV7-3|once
TGTGCCAGCAGCGAGACAGGGTCTGAAGAGACCCAGTACTTC
CASSETGSEETQYF
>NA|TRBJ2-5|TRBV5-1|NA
TGCGCCACCACTCCCACCGAAGAGACCCAGTACTTC
CATTPTEETQYF
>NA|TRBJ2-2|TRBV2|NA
TGTGCCAGCACCCAGGACACCGGGGAGCTGTTTTTT
CASTQDTGELFF
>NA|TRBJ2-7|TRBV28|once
TGTGCCAGCAGTTCGGCTATACAGGGTTACGAGGCCTACGAGCAGTACTTC
CASSSAIQGYEAYEQYF
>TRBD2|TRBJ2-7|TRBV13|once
TGTGCCAGCAGCCAAGGCGGGACTAGCGGGAACTACGAGCAGTACTTC
CASSQGGTSGNYEQYF
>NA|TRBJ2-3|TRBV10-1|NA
TGCGCCAGCAGTGATGGCGGGAAGGGGAACACAGATACGCAGTATTTT
CASSDGGKGNTDTQYF
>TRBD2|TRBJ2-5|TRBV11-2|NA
TGTGCCAGCAGCTTAGAGCTAGCTCGACATGCGGGAGGGGCCCAGTACTTC
CASSLELARHAGGAQYF
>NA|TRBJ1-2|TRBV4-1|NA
TGCGCCAGCAGCCAAGATCCAGGGCCGGTCTATGGCTACACCTTC
CASSQDPGPVYGYTF
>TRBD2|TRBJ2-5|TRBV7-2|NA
TGTGCCAGCAGCCCCCTAGCGGCCCTTCGGGAGACCCAGTACTTC
CASSPLAALRETQYF
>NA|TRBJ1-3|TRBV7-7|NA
TGTGCTAGCAGCTTAGGTCCCGGGAGCGGAAACACCATATATTTT
CASSLGPGSGNTIYF
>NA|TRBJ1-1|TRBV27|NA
TGTGCCAGCAGTCCACTAGACAGGACGCCTGAAGCTTTCTTT
CASSPLDRTPEAFF
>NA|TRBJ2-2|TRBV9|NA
TGTGCCAGCAGCGGAGGAGGGGGCACGAACACCGGGGAGCTGTTTTTT
CASSGGGGTNTGELFF
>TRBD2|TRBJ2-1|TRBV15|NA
TGTGCCACCAGCAGAGATTCCCTCACTAGCGACAGCTCCTACAATGAGCAGTTCTTC
CATSRDSLTSDSSYNEQFF
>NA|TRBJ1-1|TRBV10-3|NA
TGTGCCACAGGTCGGGAGTCGAACACTGAAGCTTTCTTT
CATGRESNTEAFF
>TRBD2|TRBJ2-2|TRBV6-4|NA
TGTGCCAGCAGGGCTACGGGAGGGACCGGGGAGCTGTTTTTT
CASRATGGTGELFF
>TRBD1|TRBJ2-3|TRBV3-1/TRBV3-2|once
TGTGCCAGCAGCCAAGGAACAGGGGGCGGACGTTTGGATACGCAGTATTTT
CASSQGTGGGRLDTQYF
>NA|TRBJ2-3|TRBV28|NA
TGTGCCACCATAACTAGCACAGATACGCAGTATTTT
CATITSTDTQYF
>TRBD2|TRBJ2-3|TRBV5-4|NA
TGTGCCAGCAGCGACCCCCGTGCGGGAGAAGTAGCGGCGCAGTATTTT
CASSDPRAGEVAAQYF